These 3 T cell receptor beta chains share one sample of origin, sequenced in a study of cytomegalovirus exposure and HLA in healthy donors (dated by TCRdb to between 2016 and 2019). The library was built by means of the immunoSEQ multiplex PCR assay. The source is immuneACCESS, and TCRdb retained only in-frame sequences with V and J called. Part of the clones is not carried over; for the studies checked, unresolved V genes explain less than half of this, and the remainder is unexplained. The sample includes around 220,000 clones, with roughly 83% observed a single time. Roughly 13% of the sample is held by the ten biggest clonotypes. Specimen: PBMCs. All receptors come from a young woman in good health and CMV-seropositive.

The chain has TRBV27 and TRBJ1-5; 10 positions agree with TRBD1. Germline loops: CDR1 MNHEY, CDR2 SMNVEV (reference sequence). The CDR3 sequence is 17 residues long. The ends lost 2 bases at V and 3 bases at J; junction bases unmatched: 7. The CDR3 loop reads CASSLIGQGVNNQPQHF. The CDR3 DNA sequence: TGTGCCAGCAGTTTAATTGGACAGGGGGTGAACAATCAGCCCCAGCATTTT.

The rearrangement links TRBV14 to TRBJ1-1; no clear D. Germline CDR1 is SGHDN and CDR2 is FVKESK. Trimming left V 3 bases short and J 8 bases short, with 13 bases between. The CDR3 loop spans 13 amino acids. CDR3 loop: CASSHSGAAEAFF. The CDR3 region has the DNA TGTGCCAGCAGCCATTCGGGTGCGGCCGAAGCTTTCTTT.

The chain joins TRBV27 to TRBJ2-1, with D hard to call. CDR3 size: 15 residues. Germline CDR1 is MNHEY and CDR2 is SMNVEV (reference sequence). Trimming stripped 3 bases from V and 0 bases from J, with 9 bases between. This CDR3 is CASSFLPSSYNEQFF. The DNA for the CDR3 is TGTGCCAGCAGTTTCCTACCGAGCTCCTACAATGAGCAGTTCTTC.